The 4 T cell receptor beta chains below were found in one sample sequenced in a study of blood T cell repertoires in COVID-19. Produced via immunoSEQ multiplex PCR; TCRdb's table is partial and in-frame only. The data show around 180,000 clones, with about 83% seen just once and 18% held by the top ten. The source material was peripheral blood. These receptors all come from a person aged 70 to 85 with COVID-19, enrolled during active disease.

The chain uses TRBV6-5 and TRBJ2-7; 10 bases fit TRBD1. CDR1 and CDR2 (germline): MNHEY, SVGAGI. The J segment lost 2 bases and the V segment lost 6 bases, leaving 7 bases of the junction unmatched. The CDR3 is 15 residues long. CDR3: CASRGTGTGAYEQYF. The CDR3 DNA is TGTGCCAGCAGGGGCACCGGGACAGGGGCCTACGAGCAGTACTTC.

The V call is TRBV9, the J call TRBJ1-6, with TRBD1 as a possible D gene (5 bases). CDR3 length equals 16 residues. Germline V CDR1 and CDR2: SGDLS, YYNGEE. The V gene lost 4 bases and the J gene lost 6 bases, with 17 bases spanning the gap. Written as DNA, the CDR3 is TGTGCCAGCAGCCTAAACCCCACAGGTATTAATTCACCCCTCCACTTT. It yields the protein CASSLNPTGINSPLHF.

The chain combines TRBV19 with TRBJ1-4; D possibly corresponds to TRBD1 (5 bases). CDR1 and CDR2 from the germline V gene are LNHDA and SQIVND (reference sequence). The V and J ends lost 3 bases and 0 bases respectively, with 8 bases between them. This CDR3 contains 15 residues. The CDR3 reads CASSIGGATNEKLFF. CDR3 bases: TGTGCCAGTAGTATCGGGGGGGCAACTAATGAAAAACTGTTTTTT.

The V call is TRBV7-7, the J call TRBJ2-1; TRBD2 agrees at 8 bases. The CDR3 is 15 amino acids. The J segment lost 8 bases and the V segment lost 0 bases, leaving 6 bases of the junction unmatched. Per the germline V gene, CDR1 is SSHAT and CDR2 is FNYEAQ (reference sequence). The chain's CDR3 is CASSLATSGGYEQFF. CDR3 coding DNA: TGTGCCAGCAGCTTAGCCACTAGCGGAGGCTATGAGCAGTTCTTC.